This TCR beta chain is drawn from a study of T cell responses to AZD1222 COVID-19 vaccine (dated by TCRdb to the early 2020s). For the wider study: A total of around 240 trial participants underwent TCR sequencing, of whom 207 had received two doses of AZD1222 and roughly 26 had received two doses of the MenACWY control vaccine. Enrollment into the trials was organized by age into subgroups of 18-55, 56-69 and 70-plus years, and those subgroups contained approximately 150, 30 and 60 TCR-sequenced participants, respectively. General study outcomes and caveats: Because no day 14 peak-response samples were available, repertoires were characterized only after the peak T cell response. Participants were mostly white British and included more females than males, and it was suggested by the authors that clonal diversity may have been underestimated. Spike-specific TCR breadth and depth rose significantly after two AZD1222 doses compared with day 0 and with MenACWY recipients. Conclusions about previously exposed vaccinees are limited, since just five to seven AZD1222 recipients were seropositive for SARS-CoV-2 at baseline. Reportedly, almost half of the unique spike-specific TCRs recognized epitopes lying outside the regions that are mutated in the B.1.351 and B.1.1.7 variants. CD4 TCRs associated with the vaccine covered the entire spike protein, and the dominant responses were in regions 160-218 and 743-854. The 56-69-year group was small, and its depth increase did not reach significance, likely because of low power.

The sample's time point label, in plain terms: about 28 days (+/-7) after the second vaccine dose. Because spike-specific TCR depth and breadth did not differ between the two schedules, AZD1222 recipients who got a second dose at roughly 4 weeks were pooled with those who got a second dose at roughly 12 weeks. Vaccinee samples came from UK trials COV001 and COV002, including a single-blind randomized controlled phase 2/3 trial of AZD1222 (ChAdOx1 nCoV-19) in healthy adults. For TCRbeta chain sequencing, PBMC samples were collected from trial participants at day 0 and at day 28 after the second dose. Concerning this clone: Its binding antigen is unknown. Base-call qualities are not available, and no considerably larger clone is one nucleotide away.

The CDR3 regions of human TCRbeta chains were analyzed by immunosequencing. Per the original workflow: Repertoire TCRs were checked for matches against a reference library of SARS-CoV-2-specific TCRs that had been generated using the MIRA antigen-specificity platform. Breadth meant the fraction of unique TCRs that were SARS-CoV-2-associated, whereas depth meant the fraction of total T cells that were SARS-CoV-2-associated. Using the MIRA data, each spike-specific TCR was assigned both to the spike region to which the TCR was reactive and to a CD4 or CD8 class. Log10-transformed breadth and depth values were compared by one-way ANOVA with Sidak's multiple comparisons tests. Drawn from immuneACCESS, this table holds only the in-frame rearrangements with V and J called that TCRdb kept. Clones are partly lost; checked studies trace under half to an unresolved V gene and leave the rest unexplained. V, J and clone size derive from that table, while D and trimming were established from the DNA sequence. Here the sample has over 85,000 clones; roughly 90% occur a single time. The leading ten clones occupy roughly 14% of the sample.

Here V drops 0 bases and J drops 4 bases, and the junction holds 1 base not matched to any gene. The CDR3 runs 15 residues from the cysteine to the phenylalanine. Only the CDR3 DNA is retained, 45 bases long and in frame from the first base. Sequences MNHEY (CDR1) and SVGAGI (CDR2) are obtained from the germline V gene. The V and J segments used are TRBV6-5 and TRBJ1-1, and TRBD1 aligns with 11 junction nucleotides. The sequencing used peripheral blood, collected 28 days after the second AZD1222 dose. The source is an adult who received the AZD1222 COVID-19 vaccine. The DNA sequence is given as TGTGCCAGCAGTTACTCCGGGACAGGGGGCACTGAAGCTTTCTTT. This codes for CASSYSGTGGTEAFF.